The 14 T cell receptor beta chains reported below all come from one sample, sequenced in a study of CD8+CD57+ T cells in acquired aplastic anemia. Template material for TCR beta VDJ and CDR3 profiling consisted of genomic DNA. MiXCR, applied by TCRdb to the reads, yields one record per CDR3 protein. This table has more than 150,000 distinct CDR3 sequences, 46% appearing once. The sample taken for sequencing was sorted CD4+, CD8+, or CD8+CD57+ T cells (not recorded which) from PBMCs. Receptor source: a human donor in good health.

This clonotype has ten or more counts. This chain joins TRBV5-6 and TRBJ2-7; TRBD1 aligns across 9 bases. The CDR3 has 15 amino acids. From germline, CDR1 is SGHDT and CDR2 YYEEEE. V shed 0 bases, J shed 6 bases, and the junction held 7 bases outside the gene matches. The CDR3 DNA is TGTGCCAGCAGCTTGGGGGACAGGGCGGTCGGCGAGCAGTACTTC. This gives the protein CASSLGDRAVGEQYF.

This clonotype was observed many times. This chain uses TRBV7-9 with TRBJ1-2, with unresolved D. Germline values: CDR1 SEHNR, CDR2 FQNEAQ (reference sequence). The V end was cut by 5 bases, the J end by 7 bases, with 8 bases between. The CDR3 is 11 amino acids. The CDR3 nucleotides read TGTGCCAGCAGCCTCCAGGCTGGCTACACCTTC. Its translation: CASSLQAGYTF.

This clonotype has only a few counts. The rearrangement joins TRBV10-2 to TRBJ1-1; TRBD1 might be the D (6 bases). CDR1 and CDR2 (germline): WSHSY, SAAADI. CDR3 length: 14 amino acids. V was cut by 3 bases and J by 4 bases, with 12 bases left in between. The CDR3 protein is CASSEGGFGTEAFF. As DNA, the CDR3 is TGCGCCAGCAGTGAAGGGGGGTTCGGCACTGAAGCTTTCTTT.

The J gene is TRBJ2-7, the V gene TRBV12-3 or TRBV12-4; 14 positions match TRBD2. The length of the CDR3 is 15 residues. V trimming: 1 base; J trimming: 7 bases; junction bases outside the gene matches: 3. CDR3 protein: CASSLGGLAGVEQYF. The CDR3 bases are TGTGCCAGCAGTTTAGGGGGACTAGCGGGGGTTGAGCAGTACTTC.

V usage is TRBV19 and J usage is TRBJ2-2; D call uncertain. The ends were cut back, 5 bases at V and 0 bases at J, with 7 bases in the middle. The germline gives CDR1 LNHDA, CDR2 SQIVND (reference sequence). CDR3 size: 14 residues. CDR3 sequence reads: CASSPSANTGELFF. The CDR3, as DNA: TGTGCCAGTAGTCCATCCGCGAACACCGGGGAGCTGTTTTTT.

The chain uses TRBV2 and TRBJ1-5; unclear D gene. The CDR3 contains 14 residues. V gave up 3 bases and J gave up 4 bases, with 10 bases separating them. Germline V lookup: CDR1 SNHLY, CDR2 FYNNEI. The CDR3 is CASSEGWANQPQHF. DNA of the CDR3: TGTGCCAGCAGTGAGGGGTGGGCGAATCAGCCCCAGCATTTT.

The chain recombines TRBV9 with TRBJ2-6; the D gene is possibly TRBD2 (5 bases). The CDR3 has 16 amino acids. Germline V gene data show CDR1 as SGDLS and CDR2 as YYNGEE. V lost 4 bases and J lost 0, with 11 bases in between. The CDR3 nucleotides are TGTGCCAGCAGCCTAGGAGGATACTCTGGGGCCAACGTCCTGACTTTC. Its protein product is CASSLGGYSGANVLTF.

Of note for this clonotype: This sequence may be a read error, since a much larger clone differs from it by one base. V gene TRBV7-3 combines with J gene TRBJ2-7; perhaps TRBD1 as D (5 bases). V was shortened by 4 bases and J by 2 bases, with 12 bases between the two germline ends. The V gene's germline CDR1 is SGHTA and CDR2 FQGTGA. The CDR3 consists of 14 residues. The CDR3: CASSSPDTPYEQYF. The CDR3 nucleotides are TGTGCCAGCAGCTCACCGGACACCCCCTACGAGCAGTACTTC.

This clonotype occurred many times. The chain joins TRBV20-1 to TRBJ2-1, with 13 bases that match TRBD2. V trimming: 6 bases; J trimming: 7 bases; junction bases outside the gene matches: 12. The CDR3 is 16 residues long. The germline V gene encodes CDR1 DFQATT and CDR2 SNEGSKA (reference sequence). CDR3 loop: CSAPQTGLAGTNEQFF. The CDR3 region has the DNA TGCAGTGCCCCGCAGACGGGACTAGCGGGAACAAATGAGCAGTTCTTC.

This clonotype was picked up one time. V usage is TRBV9 and J usage is TRBJ1-2; 7 nucleotides line up with TRBD1. CDR1 and CDR2 from the germline V gene are SGDLS and YYNGEE. The V and J ends lost 0 bases and 2 bases, in that order; junction bases with no gene match: 4. The CDR3 is 15 residues long. The CDR3 protein is CASSVDEGANYGYTF. In nucleotides, the CDR3 is TGTGCCAGCAGCGTAGATGAGGGGGCGAACTATGGCTACACCTTC.

The V call is TRBV9, the J call TRBJ2-7; D not resolved. V lost 3 bases to trimming and J lost 0 bases, with 7 bases between them. This CDR3 region has 13 residues. Per the germline V gene, CDR1 is SGDLS and CDR2 is YYNGEE. The CDR3 DNA is TGTGCCAGCAGCGACCCCTTCTCCTACGAGCAGTACTTC. Its translation is CASSDPFSYEQYF.

About this clonotype: The junction does not match germline at one end; this may be a read error. The genes are TRBV29-1 and TRBJ2-5; 8 bases are shared with TRBD1. The CDR3 length is 12 residues. CDR1 is SQVTM and CDR2 is ANQGSEA in the germline V gene. The CDR3 DNA is TGCAGCTTTGACAGGGGTGGGGAGACCCAGTACTTC. This sequence encodes CSFDRGGETQYF.

This clonotype was found a few times. The chain links TRBV18 to TRBJ2-5; 12 positions agree with TRBD2. The CDR3 extends over 16 amino acids. Germline V gives CDR1 KGHSH, CDR2 LQKENI. With V trimmed by 6 bases and J by 1 base, 6 bases remained unmatched. The CDR3 is CASSRGLAGPQETQYF. CDR3 bases: TGTGCCAGCTCCCGCGGACTAGCGGGGCCCCAAGAGACCCAGTACTTC.

This chain uses TRBV20-1 with TRBJ2-1; 13 nucleotides align to TRBD2. CDR1 and CDR2 (germline): DFQATT, SNEGSKA (reference sequence). CDR3 length: 18 amino acids. The junction had 12 bases not matched to a gene; V was cut back by 6 bases and J by 1 base. CDR3 DNA: TGCAGTGCCAGTAGGAGGACTAGCGGGAGTACATCCTACAATGAGCAGTTCTTC. Encoded protein: CSASRRTSGSTSYNEQFF.